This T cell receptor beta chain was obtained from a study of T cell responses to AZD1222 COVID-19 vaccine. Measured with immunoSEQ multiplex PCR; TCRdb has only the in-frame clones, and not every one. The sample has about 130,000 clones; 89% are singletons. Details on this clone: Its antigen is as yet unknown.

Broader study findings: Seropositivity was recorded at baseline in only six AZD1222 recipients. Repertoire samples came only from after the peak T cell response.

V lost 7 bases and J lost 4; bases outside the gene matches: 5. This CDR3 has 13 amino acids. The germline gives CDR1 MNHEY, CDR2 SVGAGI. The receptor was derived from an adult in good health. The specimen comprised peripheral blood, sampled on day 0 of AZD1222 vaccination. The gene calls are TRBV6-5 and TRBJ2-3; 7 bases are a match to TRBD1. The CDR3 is CASIKGAADTQYF. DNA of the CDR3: TGTGCCAGCATAAAGGGGGCGGCAGATACGCAGTATTTT.